This T cell receptor (beta chain) was observed in a study of shared clonotypes between healthy human individuals. Overall study findings and caveats: An anticipated effect of sequencing depth on clonotype sharing among donors was recognized.

CDR3 length: 17 residues. Germline V gene lookup returns CDR1 MGHRA and CDR2 YSYEKL. Between the trimmed V and J ends, which lost 3 bases and 5 bases, there was a span of 22 bases. CD8 cells regarded as naive lacked CD45RO, were positively chosen for CCR7, and omitted terminally differentiated effector memory CD45RA+ cells. Note on this clone: Its antigen is not known.

Assay: immunoSEQ multiplex PCR; the TCRdb copy retains only in-frame clones and omits some. The data hold 450,000 to 700,000 clones, with about 95% observed a single time. The receptor comes from a woman aged 30 to 39 in good health. The chain joins TRBV4-1 to TRBJ1-2; D ambiguous. Sequencing used naive CD8+ T cells sorted from blood. CDR3 residues: CASSHSLGSSILYGYTF. In DNA form, the CDR3 reads TGCGCCAGCAGCCATTCCCTCGGCTCCTCCATTCTATATGGCTACACCTTC.